This T cell receptor (beta chain) was captured by sequencing in a study of T cells in Graves' hyperthyroidism and ophthalmopathy. In its sample, this clonotype was seen many times. The CDR3 consists of 14 residues. V was clipped by 3 bases and J by 1 base, with 7 bases between them. Looked up from germline, CDR1 is SGHTA and CDR2 is FQGNSA. Amplification targeted TCR beta CDR3 regions from RNA transcripts. A set of HTBI primers served as the primers for a first-round RT-PCR of the TCR CDR3. From the multiplex PCR reads, TCRdb called clonotypes with MiXCR, one entry per CDR3 protein. Of about 580,000 distinct CDR3 sequences listed, about 14% are singletons.

This clonotype was sampled from a woman in her thirties with Graves' hyperthyroidism that later progressed to Graves' ophthalmopathy. Sequenced: blood. The chain is built from TRBV7-2 and TRBJ1-5; D ambiguous. The CDR3 nucleotides read TGTGCCAGCAGCTTGGCACAAAGCAATCAGCCCCAGCATTTT. Its protein product is CASSLAQSNQPQHF. Combining the CDR3 with reference TRBV7-2 and TRBJ1-5 gives the whole variable domain GAGVSQSPSNKVTEKGKDVELRCDPISGHTALYWYRQSLGQGLEFLIYFQGNSAPDKSGLPSDRFSAERTGGSVSTLTIQRTQQEDSAVYLCASSLAQSNQPQHFGDGTRLSIL.